This T cell receptor beta chain was profiled in a study of siplizumab effects on memory and regulatory T cells. Sequenced by immunoSEQ multiplex PCR; TCRdb stores in-frame clones only, minus some. The table includes tens of thousands of clones, roughly 96% detected once. This TCR derives from a human donor in good health. What was sequenced was naive CD4+ T cells sorted from blood.

The CDR3 nucleotides are TGTGCCAGCAGCTTATTCGAGACTAACTATGGCTACACCTTC. Its translation is CASSLFETNYGYTF. The rearrangement joins TRBV7-9 to TRBJ1-2; D remains unclear. The CDR3 has 14 residues. Germline lookup yields CDR1 SEHNR and CDR2 FQNEAQ (reference sequence). The V and J ends lost 2 bases and 0 bases respectively, with 7 bases between them.